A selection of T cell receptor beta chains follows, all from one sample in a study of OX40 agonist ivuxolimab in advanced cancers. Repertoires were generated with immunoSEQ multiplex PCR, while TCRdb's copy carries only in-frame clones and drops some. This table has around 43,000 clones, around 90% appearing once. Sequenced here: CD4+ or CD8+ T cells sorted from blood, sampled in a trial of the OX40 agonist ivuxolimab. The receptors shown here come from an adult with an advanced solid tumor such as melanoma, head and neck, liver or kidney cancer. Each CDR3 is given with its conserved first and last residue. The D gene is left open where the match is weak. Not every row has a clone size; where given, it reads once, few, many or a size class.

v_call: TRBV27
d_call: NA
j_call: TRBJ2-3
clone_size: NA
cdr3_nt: TGTGTCAGCGGTGTATATACGCAGTATTTT
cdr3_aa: CVSGVYTQYF

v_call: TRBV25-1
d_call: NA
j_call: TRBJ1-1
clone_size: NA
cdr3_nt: TGTGCCAGCAGTGGGGGGGAGGCTTTCTTT
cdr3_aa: CASSGGEAFF

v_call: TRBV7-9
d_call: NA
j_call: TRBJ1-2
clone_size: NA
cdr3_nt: TGTGCCAGCAGCTTAGGGGGGGGTTTCTCCTATGGCTACACCTTC
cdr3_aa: CASSLGGGFSYGYTF

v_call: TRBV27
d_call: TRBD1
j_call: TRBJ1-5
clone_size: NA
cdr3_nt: TGTGCCAGCAGAGGAACAGGGGGCGGACAGCCCCAGCATTTT
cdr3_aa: CASRGTGGGQPQHF

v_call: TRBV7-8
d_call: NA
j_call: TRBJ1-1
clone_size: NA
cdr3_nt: TGTGCCAGCAGCCGCGGCGGGGGGGCGACTTTCTTT
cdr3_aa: CASSRGGGATFF

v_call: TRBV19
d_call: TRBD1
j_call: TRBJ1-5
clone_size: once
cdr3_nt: TGTGCCAGTAGGTCAGACAGGGAGGGAAATCAGCCCCAGCATTTT
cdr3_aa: CASRSDREGNQPQHF

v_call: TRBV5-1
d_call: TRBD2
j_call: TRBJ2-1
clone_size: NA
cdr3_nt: TGCGCCAGCAGCTTGAGGGGGACTAGCGGGAGGGAACAGTTCTTC
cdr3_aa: CASSLRGTSGREQFF

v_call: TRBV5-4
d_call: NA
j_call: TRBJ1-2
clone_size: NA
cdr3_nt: TGTGCCAGCAGTGTTATAGCTAACTATGGCTACACCTTC
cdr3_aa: CASSVIANYGYTF

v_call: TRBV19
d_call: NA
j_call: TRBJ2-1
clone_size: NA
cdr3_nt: TGTGCCAGTAGTCCCGCCCACTCCTACAATGAGCAGTTCTTC
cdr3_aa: CASSPAHSYNEQFF

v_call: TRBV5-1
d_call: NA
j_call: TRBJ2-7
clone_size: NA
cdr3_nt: TGCGCCAGCAGCTTGGGGGCCAGGGCGAGTTCCTACGAGCAGTACTTC
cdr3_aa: CASSLGARASSYEQYF

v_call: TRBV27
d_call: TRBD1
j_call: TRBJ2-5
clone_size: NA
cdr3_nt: TGTGCCAGCAGTTTGAGACAGGGGGTACGGGAGACCCAGTACTTC
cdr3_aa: CASSLRQGVRETQYF

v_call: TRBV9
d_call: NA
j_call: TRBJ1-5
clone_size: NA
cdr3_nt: TGTGCCAGCAGCGGAGCAGGTTTCGGTCAGCCCCAGCATTTT
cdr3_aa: CASSGAGFGQPQHF

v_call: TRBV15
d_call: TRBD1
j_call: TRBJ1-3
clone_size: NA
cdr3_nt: TGTGCCACCAGCCCCAGGGGGGCTTATGACACCATATATTTT
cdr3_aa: CATSPRGAYDTIYF

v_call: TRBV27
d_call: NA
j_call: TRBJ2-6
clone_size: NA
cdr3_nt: TGTGCCAGCAGTTTATTGCCCCATAGGTCTGGGGCCAACGTCCTGACTTTC
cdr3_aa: CASSLLPHRSGANVLTF

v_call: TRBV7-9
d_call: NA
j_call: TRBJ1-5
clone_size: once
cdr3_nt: TGTGCCAGCAGCTTACAAAGTCAGCCCCAGCATTTT
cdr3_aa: CASSLQSQPQHF

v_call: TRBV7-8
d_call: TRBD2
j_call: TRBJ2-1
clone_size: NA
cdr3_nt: TGTGCCAGCAACCTACTAGCGGGGGCATTGTATGAGCAGTTCTTC
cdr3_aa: CASNLLAGALYEQFF

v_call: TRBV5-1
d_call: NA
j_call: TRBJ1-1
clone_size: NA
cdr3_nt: TGCGCCAGCAGCTTGTCACCCCTGGCGGCTGAAGCTTTCTTT
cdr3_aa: CASSLSPLAAEAFF

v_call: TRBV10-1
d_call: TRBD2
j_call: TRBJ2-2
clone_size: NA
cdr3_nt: TGCGCCAGCAGTCTAGCGGACAATGGAGGGGAGCTGTTTTTT
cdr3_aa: CASSLADNGGELFF

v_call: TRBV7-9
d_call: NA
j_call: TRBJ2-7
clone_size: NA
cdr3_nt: TGTGCCAGCACCTGCCCGAGCTGCTACGAGCAGTACTTC
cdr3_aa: CASTCPSCYEQYF

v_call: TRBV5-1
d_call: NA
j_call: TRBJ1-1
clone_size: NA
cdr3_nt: TGCGCCAGCAGCTTGGGGAAGGGAGGGACTGAAGCTTTCTTT
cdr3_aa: CASSLGKGGTEAFF

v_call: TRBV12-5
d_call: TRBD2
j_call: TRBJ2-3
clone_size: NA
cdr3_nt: TGTGCTAGTGGTTTTAAGTCGGGAGGGGATACGCAGTATTTT
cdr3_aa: CASGFKSGGDTQYF

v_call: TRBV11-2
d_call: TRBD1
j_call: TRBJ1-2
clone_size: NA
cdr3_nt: TGTGCCAGCAGCTTCAGGGGGCCTAACTATGGCTACACCTTC
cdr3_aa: CASSFRGPNYGYTF

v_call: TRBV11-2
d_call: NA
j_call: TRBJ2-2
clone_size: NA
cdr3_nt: TGTGCCAGCAGCTTAGATCGCAGGGCCCGCGGGGAGCTGTTTTTT
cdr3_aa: CASSLDRRARGELFF

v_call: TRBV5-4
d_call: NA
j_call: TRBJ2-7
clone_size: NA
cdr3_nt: TGTGCCAGCAGCTTGCGTCAGACCTACGAGCAGTACTTC
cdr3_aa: CASSLRQTYEQYF

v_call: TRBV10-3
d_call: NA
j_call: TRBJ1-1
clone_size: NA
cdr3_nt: TGTGCCATCAAAGAAAGGACTGAAGCTTTCTTT
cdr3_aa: CAIKERTEAFF

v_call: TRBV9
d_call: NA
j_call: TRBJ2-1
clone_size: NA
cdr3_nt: TGTGCCAGCAGATCTCCCCTGGGAAATGAGCAGTTCTTC
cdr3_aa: CASRSPLGNEQFF

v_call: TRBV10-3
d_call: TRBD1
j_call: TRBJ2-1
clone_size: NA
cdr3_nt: TGTGCCATCAGTGATCCTGGGCTGCGTCGGACCGGGACAGGGGTCTCCTACAATGAGCAGTTCTTC
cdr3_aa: CAISDPGLRRTGTGVSYNEQFF

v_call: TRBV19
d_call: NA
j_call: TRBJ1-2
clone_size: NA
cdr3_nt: TGTGCCAGTCTGAGGGGAGGCTATGGCTACACCTTC
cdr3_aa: CASLRGGYGYTF

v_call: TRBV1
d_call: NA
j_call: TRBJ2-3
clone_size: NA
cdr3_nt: TGCACCAGCACCCCCAGGACTAGCGGGGACCGCGGGGGGTCGCAGTATTTT
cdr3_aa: CTSTPRTSGDRGGSQYF

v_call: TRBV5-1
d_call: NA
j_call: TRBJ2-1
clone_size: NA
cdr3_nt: TGCGCCAGCAGCGCGGACGACAATGAGCAGTTCTTC
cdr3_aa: CASSADDNEQFF

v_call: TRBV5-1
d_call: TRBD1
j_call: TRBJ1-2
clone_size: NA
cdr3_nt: TGCGCCAGCAGCTTGGCCGGAAATAACGGACAGGACTATGGCTACACCTTC
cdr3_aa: CASSLAGNNGQDYGYTF

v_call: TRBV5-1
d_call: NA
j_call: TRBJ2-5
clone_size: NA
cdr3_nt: TGCGCCAGCAGCTTACGGGGGTTCCAAGAGACCCAGTACTTC
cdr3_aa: CASSLRGFQETQYF

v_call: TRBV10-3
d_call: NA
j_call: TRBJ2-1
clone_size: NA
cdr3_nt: TGTGCCATCAGTGAGTCGTACTCCTACAATGAGCAGTTCTTC
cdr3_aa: CAISESYSYNEQFF

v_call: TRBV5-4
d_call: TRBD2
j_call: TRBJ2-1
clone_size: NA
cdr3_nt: TGTGCCACCCAGAGGGGCACTAGCGGGAGTTGGCGCAATGAGCAGTTCTTC
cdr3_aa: CATQRGTSGSWRNEQFF

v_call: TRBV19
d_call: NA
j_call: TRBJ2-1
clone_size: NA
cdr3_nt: TGTGCCACCGCACCAGGGGGGACCTACAATGAGCAGTTCTTC
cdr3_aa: CATAPGGTYNEQFF

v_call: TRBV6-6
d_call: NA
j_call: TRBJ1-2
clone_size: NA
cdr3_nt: TGTGCCAGCAGCTACACCCCGAGCTATGGCTACACCTTC
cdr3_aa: CASSYTPSYGYTF

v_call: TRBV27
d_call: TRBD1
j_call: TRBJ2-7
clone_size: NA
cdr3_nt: TGTGCCAGCAGTTTCTCATCGGGACAGGGATTTCCCTACGAGCAGTACTTC
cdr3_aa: CASSFSSGQGFPYEQYF